The T cell receptor beta chain under discussion was sequenced for a study of shared clonotypes between healthy human individuals. Selected positively for CCR7 and CD45RO-negative, naive CD8 cells excluded terminally differentiated effector memory CD45RA+ cells. Those who donated, Caucasian adults without exception, all lived in Nashville, Tennessee. Study-level results: There were few donors, and this limited the genetic and exposure-history diversity represented. Estimated richness values were generally larger in naive subsets than in memory subsets.

Concerning this clone itself: Its antigen remains unknown. The sample carries other DNA sequences with the same CDR3.

Only in-frame clones appear in the TCRdb table, and some are missing; sequencing was by immunoSEQ multiplex PCR. The table has a few million clones, roughly 93% seen once. The receptor's source is a man aged 18-30 years in good health. Some clones in this sample may be carry-over from other donors' samples. Sequencing was carried out using naive CD8+ T cells from PBMCs.

CDR3 DNA sequence: TGCGCCAGCAGCCAAGGAAACACTGAAGCTTTCTTT. It translates to CASSQGNTEAFF. The V call is TRBV4-3, the J call TRBJ1-1; no clear D. Germline CDR1 is LGHNA and CDR2 is YSLEER. The CDR3 loop spans 12 amino acids. V lost 1 base and J 2 bases, leaving 2 bases between the germline ends.